Listed below are T cell receptor beta chains from one sample, sequenced in a study of blood T cells in healthy people across ages. Each CDR3 protein is one row after TCRdb ran MiXCR on the 5' RACE reads. The table lists roughly 1.5 million distinct CDR3 sequences, about 42% of them singletons. Sample: blood. These receptors were obtained from a woman between 18 and 29 years old in good health. The CDR3 runs from the conserved cysteine through the conserved F or W. The D gene is left open where the match is weak. Clone size is given for some rows only: seen once, a few or many times, or a class if the clone is expanded.

TRBD1	once	TRBV7-6	TRBJ2-5	15	CASSLGTGGGETQYF	TGTGCCAGCAGCTTAGGCACAGGGGGAGGAGAGACCCAGTACTTC
-	-	TRBV12-5	TRBJ2-7	12	CASGLGPYEQYF	TGTGCTAGTGGTTTGGGGCCATACGAGCAGTACTTC
-	-	TRBV12-3/TRBV12-4	TRBJ2-5	13	CASSTGSHQPQYF	TGTGCCAGCAGCACCGGGTCACATCAACCCCAGTACTTC
-	-	TRBV20-1	TRBJ1-6	12	CSATGTPGPLHF	TGCAGTGCCACCGGGACACCGGGGCCCCTCCACTTT
TRBD1	few	TRBV4-1	TRBJ1-2	14	CASSQVTGVFGYTF	TGCGCCAGCAGCCAAGTTACAGGGGTCTTTGGCTACACCTTC
TRBD2	few	TRBV28	TRBJ2-3	16	CASSSTGGFGTDTQYF	TGTGCCAGCAGTTCCACGGGAGGATTCGGTACAGATACGCAGTATTTT
-	-	TRBV9	TRBJ2-3	12	CASNGAGDTQYF	TGTGCCAGCAATGGGGCAGGGGATACGCAGTATTTT
-	-	TRBV29-1	TRBJ2-7	12	CSVPGDYYEQYF	TGCAGCGTCCCTGGGGATTACTACGAGCAGTACTTC
-	few	TRBV29-1	TRBJ2-3	12	CSVPSGTDTQYF	TGCAGCGTACCTAGCGGCACAGATACGCAGTATTTT
TRBD2	few	TRBV20-1	TRBJ2-7	14	CSARTSGRLYEQYF	TGCAGTGCTCGGACTAGCGGGAGGTTGTACGAGCAGTACTTC
-	few	TRBV7-2	TRBJ1-1	16	CASSLSGSALNTEAFF	TGTGCCAGCAGCTTATCAGGGTCCGCTTTGAACACTGAAGCTTTCTTT
-	few	TRBV11-3	TRBJ2-3	15	CASSSLFPGTDTQYF	TGTGCCAGCAGCTCCCTCTTTCCGGGCACAGATACGCAGTATTTT
-	many	TRBV6-2/TRBV6-3	TRBJ2-5	11	CASSYVETQYF	TGTGCCAGCAGTTACGTGGAGACCCAGTACTTC
TRBD2	few	TRBV29-1	TRBJ2-7	17	CSVGITSGRALGDEQYF	TGCAGCGTTGGAATAACTAGCGGGAGGGCCCTAGGGGACGAGCAGTACTTC
TRBD2	-	TRBV6-2/TRBV6-3	TRBJ2-5	14	CASGRGGPYNEQYF	TGTGCCAGCGGTCGGGGGGGCCCCTACAATGAGCAGTACTTC
-	-	TRBV4-2	TRBJ2-3	15	CASSQEGLTPDTRYF	TGTGCCAGCAGCCAAGAAGGACTGACCCCAGATACGCGGTATTTT
-	-	TRBV12-3/TRBV12-4	TRBJ2-3	16	CASSLNSVLFTDTQYF	TGTGCCAGCAGTTTAAACTCCGTATTATTTACAGATACGCAGTATTTT
-	few	TRBV10-3	TRBJ2-5	15	CATGDPLFVRREQYF	TGTGCCACCGGGGACCCCCTTTTCGTTCGCCGGGAGCAGTACTTC
-	-	TRBV7-2	TRBJ2-2	15	CASSPQGRNTGELFF	TGTGCCAGCAGCCCACAGGGACGAAACACCGGGGAGCTGTTTTTT
-	-	TRBV2	TRBJ2-5	17	CASSEALGGGNQETQYF	TGTGCCAGCAGTGAAGCGCTAGGGGGGGGAAACCAAGAGACCCAGTACTTC
TRBD1	-	TRBV29-1	TRBJ2-7	11	CSVTGGYEQYF	TGCAGCGTGACAGGGGGCTACGAGCAGTACTTC
TRBD2	-	TRBV27	TRBJ2-6	16	CASSLRDYSGANVLTF	TGTGCCAGCAGTTTAAGGGACTACTCTGGGGCCAACGTCCTGACTTTC
TRBD1	few	TRBV6-6	TRBJ1-2	17	CASSPIRRQGRNYGYTF	TGTGCCAGCAGCCCAATTCGGAGACAGGGACGAAACTATGGCTACACCTTC
-	-	TRBV4-1	TRBJ2-7	16	CASSQDPGSSYNEQYF	TGCGCCAGCAGCCAAGACCCGGGGAGCTCCTACAATGAGCAGTACTTC
-	-	TRBV30	TRBJ1-2	13	CAWSPDLPRGYTF	TGTGCCTGGAGTCCGGACCTGCCTCGTGGCTACACCTTC
-	few	TRBV4-1	TRBJ2-7	15	CASSQGLSGSYEQYF	TGCGCCAGCAGCCAAGGCTTGAGCGGATCCTACGAGCAGTACTTC
-	-	TRBV6-1	TRBJ1-2	15	CASSGRQTLPYGYTF	TGTGCCAGCAGTGGGAGACAGACTCTTCCCTATGGCTACACCTTC
-	few	TRBV19	TRBJ2-7	11	CATGNPYEQYF	TGTGCCACGGGGAATCCCTACGAGCAGTACTTC
-	few	TRBV29-1	TRBJ2-6	15	CSVEDGGNGANVLTF	TGCAGCGTTGAAGATGGGGGAAATGGGGCCAACGTCCTGACTTTC
-	-	TRBV6-2/TRBV6-3	TRBJ2-5	15	CASSYPDRPGETQYF	TGTGCCAGCAGTTACCCCGACAGGCCGGGAGAGACCCAGTACTTC
TRBD1	-	TRBV12-3/TRBV12-4	TRBJ1-2	14	CASTQTGGDYGYTF	TGTGCCAGCACCCAGACAGGGGGCGACTATGGCTACACCTTC
TRBD2	once	TRBV4-2	TRBJ2-1	15	CASSLWTSVTNEQFF	TGTGCCAGCAGCCTTTGGACTAGCGTTACCAATGAGCAGTTCTTC
TRBD2	few	TRBV20-1	TRBJ2-3	16	CSARPWVAGGTDTQYF	TGCAGTGCTAGACCCTGGGTAGCGGGCGGCACAGATACGCAGTATTTT
-	-	TRBV7-2	TRBJ1-5	15	CASSLYSTANQPQHF	TGTGCCAGCAGCCTATATTCTACTGCGAATCAGCCCCAGCATTTT
-	few	TRBV6-2/TRBV6-3	TRBJ2-5	13	CASSADVGETQYF	TGTGCCAGCAGTGCGGATGTAGGAGAGACCCAGTACTTC
-	-	TRBV11-2	TRBJ2-3	16	CASSPGQKMSTDTQYF	TGTGCCAGCAGCCCGGGGCAGAAAATGAGCACAGATACGCAGTATTTT
TRBD2	few	TRBV5-1	TRBJ2-1	16	CASSFLTSGTSNEQFF	TGCGCCAGCAGCTTTCTCACTAGCGGGACTAGCAATGAGCAGTTCTTC
TRBD2	few	TRBV5-1	TRBJ2-5	16	CASSSSGGSTSETQYF	TGCGCCAGCAGCTCCAGCGGGGGGTCAACTTCAGAGACCCAGTACTTC
-	-	TRBV6-1	TRBJ1-1	14	CASSRRDLYTEAFF	TGTGCCAGCAGTAGGCGGGATTTATACACTGAAGCTTTCTTT
TRBD2	few	TRBV6-1	TRBJ2-7	18	CASSREGLAGGPPYEQYF	TGTGCCAGCAGTCGAGAGGGACTAGCGGGAGGGCCGCCCTACGAGCAGTACTTC
-	few	TRBV6-5	TRBJ1-1	15	CASSYGQIMNTEAFF	TGTGCCAGCAGTTACGGGCAGATCATGAACACTGAAGCTTTCTTT